This T cell receptor (beta chain) was obtained from a study of OX40 agonist ivuxolimab in advanced cancers. Background on the whole study: The costimulatory receptor OX40 (CD134) was targeted by ivuxolimab, a fully human IgG2 agonistic monoclonal antibody. The dose-escalation cohort was 80% to 90% male with a mean age of about 60 years, ranging from roughly 20 to 80. Among the approximately 54 dose-escalation patients, about 19 had hepatocellular carcinoma, 15 or so melanoma, 9 renal cell carcinoma and 9 head and neck cancer. Partial responses were achieved by three dose-escalation patients, of whom one had hepatocellular carcinoma and two had cutaneous melanoma. Prior anti-PD-1, anti-PD-L1 or anti-CTLA-4 therapy was permitted, and checkpoint inhibitors had been received by less than 45% of dose-escalation patients. Intravenous ivuxolimab was administered to patients every 2 weeks at six dose levels: 0.01, 0.1, 0.3, 1.5, 3 and 10 mg/kg. The paper covers the monotherapy dose-escalation part of the phase I ivuxolimab trial, which included N = 52 patients. Peripheral TCRbeta sequencing aimed to test whether ivuxolimab altered TCR sequence diversity and caused clonal T-cell expansion. The full study reports these points: After ivuxolimab, expanded clones were on average more numerous among CD8+ T cells than among CD4+ T cells. The antigen specificity of the peripheral T cells that underwent clonal expansion was not determined. Low levels of normalized T-cell clonal expansion were also shown by some nonresponding patients. In the 0.1-3.0 mg/kg groups, partial responders were among the patients with the lowest normalized peripheral clonal expansion, particularly in CD8+ T cells. At doses of 0.1 to 3.0 mg/kg, clonal expansion of both CD4+ and CD8+ T cells in blood was seen between baseline and week 6.

The trial excluded patients who had a history of autoimmune disease or were on systemic immunosuppression. In every dose cohort, peripheral blood was drawn for TCR sequencing at baseline, cycle 4 day 1, and cycle 7 day 1. The samples were taken from a phase I, first-in-human, multicenter, open-label dose-escalation trial of ivuxolimab. Adults with locally advanced or metastatic head and neck squamous cell, hepatocellular, melanoma or renal cell carcinoma were enrolled in the trial. CD4+ and CD8+ T cells were sorted separately from peripheral blood before TCR sequencing. Concerning this clone: Its antigen is currently not known. Base qualities are missing; no much larger clone stands one base away.

The germline V gene (reference sequence) gives CDR1 as MNHNY and CDR2 as SVGAGI. The cysteine opens and the phenylalanine closes a CDR3 of 14 amino acids. The CDR3 DNA has 42 bases and is translated from base 1. V drops 7 bases and J drops 2 bases, leaving 14 bases in between. For sequencing of the TCRbeta CDR3 region, genomic DNA was extracted from the sorted cells. The immunoSEQ Assay was used to sequence the TCRbeta CDR3 regions. TCRdb's version of the immuneACCESS table is confined to in-frame rearrangements and falls short of the full clone set. An unresolved V gene accounts for under half of the shortfall where checked; the remainder is of unknown origin. This sample has around 100,000 clones in its table, and around 89% of those were observed once. The ten largest clones add up to roughly 0.15% of the sample.

This specimen consisted of CD4+ or CD8+ T cells sorted from blood, obtained in a trial of the OX40 agonist ivuxolimab. This clonotype originated in an adult with an advanced solid tumor such as melanoma, head and neck, liver or kidney cancer. The sequence links TRBV6-6 to TRBJ1-1; tentative D gene TRBD1, with 5 bases matching. The CDR3 protein sequence reads: CASTQRGTNTEAFF. The nucleotide sequence reads as follows: TGTGCCAGCACCCAACGCGGGACCAACACTGAAGCTTTCTTT.